This T cell receptor beta chain was captured in a study of T cells after posttransplantation cyclophosphamide. As for this clone: Its matching antigen is unknown.

Study-level findings and limits: Donor CD8+ memory clones often dominated recipient blood repertoires at later times. TRB overlap between skin or GI tissue T cells and blood was limited. Recipient CMV seropositivity and CMV reactivation strongly tracked TRB clonality.

Sequencing used immunoSEQ multiplex PCR; TCRdb keeps in-frame clones, though not all of them. This sample has 66,000 or so clones; roughly 95% occur once, and the top ten carry about 3%. This related bone marrow graft donor gave peripheral blood on the day of marrow donation. The junction had 5 bases not matched to a gene; V was cut back by 10 bases and J by 5 bases. Germline lookup yields CDR1 SEHNR and CDR2 FQNEAQ (reference sequence). CDR3 size: 13 residues. The TCR was taken from a young woman in good health and a related stem cell transplant donor. Sample: PBMCs. This chain links TRBV7-9 with TRBJ1-4, with 9 nucleotides matching TRBD1. The CDR3 loop reads CATTGTGNEKLFF. The CDR3 nucleotides read TGTGCCACCACCGGGACAGGGAATGAAAAACTGTTTTTT.